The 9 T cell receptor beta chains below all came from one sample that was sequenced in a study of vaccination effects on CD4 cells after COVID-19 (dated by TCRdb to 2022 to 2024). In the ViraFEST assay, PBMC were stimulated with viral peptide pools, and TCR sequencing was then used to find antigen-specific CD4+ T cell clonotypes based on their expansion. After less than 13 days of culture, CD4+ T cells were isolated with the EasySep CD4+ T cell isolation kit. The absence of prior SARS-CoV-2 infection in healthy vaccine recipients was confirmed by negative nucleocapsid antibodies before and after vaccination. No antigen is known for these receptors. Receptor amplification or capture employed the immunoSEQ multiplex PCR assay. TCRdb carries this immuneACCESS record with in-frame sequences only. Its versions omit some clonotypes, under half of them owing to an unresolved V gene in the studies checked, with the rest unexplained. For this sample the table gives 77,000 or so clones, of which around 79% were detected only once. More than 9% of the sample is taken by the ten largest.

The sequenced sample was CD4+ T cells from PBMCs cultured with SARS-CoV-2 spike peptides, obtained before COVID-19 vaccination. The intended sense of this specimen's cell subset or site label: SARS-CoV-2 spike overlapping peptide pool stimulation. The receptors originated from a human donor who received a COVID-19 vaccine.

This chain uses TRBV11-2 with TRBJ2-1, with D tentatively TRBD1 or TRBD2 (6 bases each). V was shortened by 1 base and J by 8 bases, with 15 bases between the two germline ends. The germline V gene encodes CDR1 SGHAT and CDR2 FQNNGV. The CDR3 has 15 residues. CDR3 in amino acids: CASSLGGAGFDEQFF. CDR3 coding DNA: TGTGCCAGCAGCTTAGGGGGGGCGGGTTTCGATGAGCAGTTCTTC.

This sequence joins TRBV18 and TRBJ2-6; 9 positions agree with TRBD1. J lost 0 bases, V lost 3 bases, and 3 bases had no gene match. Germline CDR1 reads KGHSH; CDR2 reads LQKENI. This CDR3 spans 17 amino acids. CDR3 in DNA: TGTGCCAGCTCACCCGGGACAGGGAACTCTGGGGCCAACGTCCTGACTTTC. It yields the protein CASSPGTGNSGANVLTF. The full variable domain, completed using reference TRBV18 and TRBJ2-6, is NAGVMQNPRHLVRRRGQEARLRCSPMKGHSHVYWYRQLPEEGLKFMVYLQKENIIDESGMPKERFSAEFPKEGPSILRIQQVVRGDSAAYFCASSPGTGNSGANVLTFGAGSRLTVL.

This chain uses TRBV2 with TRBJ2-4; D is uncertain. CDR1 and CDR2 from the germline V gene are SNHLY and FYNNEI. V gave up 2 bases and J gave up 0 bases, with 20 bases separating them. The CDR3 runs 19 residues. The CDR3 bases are TGTGCCAGCAGTGAATCGGTAGCCCTGCTCACACAAGCCAAAAACATTCAGTACTTC. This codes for CASSESVALLTQAKNIQYF.

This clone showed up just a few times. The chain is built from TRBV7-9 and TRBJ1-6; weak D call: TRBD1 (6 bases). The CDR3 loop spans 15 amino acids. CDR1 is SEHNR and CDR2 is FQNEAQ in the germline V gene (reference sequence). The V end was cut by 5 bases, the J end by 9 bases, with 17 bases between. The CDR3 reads CASSPGVEPTSPLHF. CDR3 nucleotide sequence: TGTGCCAGCAGCCCAGGGGTAGAGCCGACTTCACCCCTCCACTTT.

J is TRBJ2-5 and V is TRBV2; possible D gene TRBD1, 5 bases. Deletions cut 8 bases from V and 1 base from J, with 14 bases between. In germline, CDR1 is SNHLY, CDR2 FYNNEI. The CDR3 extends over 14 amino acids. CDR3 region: CASSRTPPQETQYF. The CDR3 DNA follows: TGTGCCAGCTCCAGGACACCTCCCCAAGAGACCCAGTACTTC.

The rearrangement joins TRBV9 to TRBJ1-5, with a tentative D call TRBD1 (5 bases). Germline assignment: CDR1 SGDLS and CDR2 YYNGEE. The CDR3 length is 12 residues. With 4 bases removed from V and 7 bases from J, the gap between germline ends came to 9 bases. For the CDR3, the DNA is TGTGCCAGCAGCCCCAGGGACCAGCCCCAGCATTTT. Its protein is CASSPRDQPQHF.

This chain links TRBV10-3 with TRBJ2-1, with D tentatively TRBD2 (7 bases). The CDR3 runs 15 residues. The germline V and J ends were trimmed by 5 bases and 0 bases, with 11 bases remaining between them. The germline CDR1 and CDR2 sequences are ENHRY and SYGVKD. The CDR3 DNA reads TGTGCCATCAGTAGAAGGGGGGGCTCCTACAATGAGCAGTTCTTC. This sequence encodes CAISRRGGSYNEQFF.

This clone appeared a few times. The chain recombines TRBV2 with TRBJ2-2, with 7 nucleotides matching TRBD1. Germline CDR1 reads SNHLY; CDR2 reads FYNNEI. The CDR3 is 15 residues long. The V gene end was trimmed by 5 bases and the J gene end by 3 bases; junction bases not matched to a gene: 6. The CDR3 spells CASSKQGYDTGELFF. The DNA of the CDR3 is TGTGCCAGCAGTAAACAGGGGTATGACACCGGGGAGCTGTTTTTT. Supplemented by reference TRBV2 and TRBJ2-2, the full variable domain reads EPEVTQTPSHQVTQMGQEVILRCVPISNHLYFYWYRQILGQKVEFLVSFYNNEISEKSEIFDDQFSVERPDGSNFTLKIRSTKLEDSAMYFCASSKQGYDTGELFFGEGSRLTVL.

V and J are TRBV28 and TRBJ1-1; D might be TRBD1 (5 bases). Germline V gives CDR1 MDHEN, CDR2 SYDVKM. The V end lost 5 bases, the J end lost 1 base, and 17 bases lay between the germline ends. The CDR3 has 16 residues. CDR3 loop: CASSPPRGAGNTEAFF. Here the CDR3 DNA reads TGTGCCAGCAGTCCACCGCGGGGCGCGGGGAACACTGAAGCTTTCTTT.